This record looks at one TCR beta chain sequence and its context. Using its own MiXCR run on the 5' RACE reads, TCRdb lists one record per CDR3 protein. The table lists roughly 130,000 distinct CDR3 sequences, about 15% of them singletons, with over 11% in the top ten. These data belong to a study of T-cell memory formation after mild COVID-19. Trimming removed 8 bases at V and 1 base at J, with 12 bases between. Germline V CDR1 and CDR2: MNHEY, SVGAGI. The CDR3 spans 14 residues. The source material was PBMCs or a T cell subset sorted from them (not recorded which). The receptor was derived from an adult woman who had mild COVID-19 (a few samples of this study predate the infection). Cell type and time point are not known. The chain recombines TRBV6-5 with TRBJ2-1, with no clear D. The CDR3 DNA follows: TGTGCCAGCTATCCGCCCTTTTCCTACAATGAGCAGTTCTTC. This gives the protein CASYPPFSYNEQFF.